These T cell receptor beta chains were read from a single sample in a study of post-analysis software for immune sequencing data. TCRdb itself ran the PCR reads through MiXCR, one entry per CDR3 protein. The repertoire has hundreds of thousands of distinct CDR3 sequences, 55% to 70% of them found once; the top ten carry approximately 10%. The sample taken for sequencing was blood. The receptors shown here come from a girl aged 2 to 10 with multiple sclerosis. Each CDR3 is given with its conserved first and last residue. Each record gives: CDR3 DNA, CDR3 protein, clone size, D gene, J gene, V gene. A D gene is named only where the DNA matches it firmly. Clone size, where shown, is once, few, many, or a class for clones that have expanded.

TGTGCCACCAGCAGTCCGGGAGCTAACTATGGCTACACCTTC,CATSSPGANYGYTF,NA,NA,TRBJ1-2,TRBV15
TGTGCCAGCAGCCGAGACCGGGAGACCCAGTACTTC,CASSRDRETQYF,many,NA,TRBJ2-5,TRBV12-3/TRBV12-4
TGTGCCGGCAGTTCCTCTAGCGGGGGGACCCAGTACTTC,CAGSSSSGGTQYF,few,TRBD2,TRBJ2-5,TRBV27
TGTGCCAGCAGTGAGGAGAGGGGTTTGTACGAGCAGTACTTC,CASSEERGLYEQYF,NA,NA,TRBJ2-7,TRBV2
TGTGCCAGCAGTGAACCCCGGACAGGAGACTTATATGGCTACACCTTC,CASSEPRTGDLYGYTF,NA,TRBD1,TRBJ1-2,TRBV25-1
TGCAGTGCACTTCACAGGGGATCTCGATCCTACGAGCAGTACTTC,CSALHRGSRSYEQYF,NA,TRBD1,TRBJ2-7,TRBV20-1
TGCAGTGCTAGAGATGTCGACGCTTACGGGACTAGCGAGGAGCAGTACTTC,CSARDVDAYGTSEEQYF,NA,TRBD2,TRBJ2-7,TRBV20-1
TGTGCCACCAGTGATGAGAGGGGGACTAATGAAAAACTGTTTTTT,CATSDERGTNEKLFF,NA,NA,TRBJ1-4,TRBV24-1
TGTGCCAGCAGTTACAGGGTTGACTATGGCTACACCTTC,CASSYRVDYGYTF,NA,NA,TRBJ1-2,TRBV6-6
TGCAGTGCTAGGGCTAGCGGGCTAACCTACGAGCAGTACTTC,CSARASGLTYEQYF,NA,TRBD2,TRBJ2-7,TRBV20-1
TGTGCCAGCAGTTCTGGGATTCTAGGCGTACATGAGCAGTTCTTC,CASSSGILGVHEQFF,few,NA,TRBJ2-1,TRBV6-2/TRBV6-3